This entry lists 10 T cell receptor beta chains sequenced from one sample in a study of shared clonotypes between healthy human individuals. Naive CD8 isolation took CD45RO-negative cells positively selected for CCR7 and excluded terminally differentiated effector memory CD45RA+ cells. Sequencing was performed with immunoSEQ multiplex PCR; in TCRdb, only in-frame clones are kept and a portion is missing. The sample consists of some 600,000 clones, 90% to 97% of them appearing once. Specimen: naive CD8+ T cells sorted from blood. These receptors came from a woman in her twenties or thirties in good health.

V and J are TRBV9 and TRBJ1-5; TRBD1 matches 9 bases. Germline CDR1 reads SGDLS; CDR2 reads YYNGEE. The CDR3 is 15 residues long. The V and J ends lost 3 bases and 6 bases, in that order; junction bases with no gene match: 7. The CDR3 coding sequence is TGTGCCAGCAGCGAGGGACAGGGCCCCGCTCAGCCCCAGCATTTT. Translating gives CASSEGQGPAQPQHF.

This chain connects TRBV28 to TRBJ2-7; D is uncertain. The length of the CDR3 is 14 residues. CDR1 is MDHEN, CDR2 SYDVKM, per germline. Trimming removed 6 bases from V and 0 bases from J, with 12 bases in between. CDR3 coding DNA: TGTGCCAGCAGCCCAGACACGATCTCCTACGAGCAGTACTTC. Encoded protein: CASSPDTISYEQYF.

The CDR3 is CASSLGGPGELFF. In nucleotides, the CDR3 is TGTGCCAGCAGCTTGGGGGGCCCCGGGGAGCTGTTTTTT. The chain uses TRBV11-2 and TRBJ2-2; D is possibly TRBD1 or TRBD2 (6 bases each). Looked up from germline, CDR1 is SGHAT and CDR2 is FQNNGV. The CDR3 has 13 amino acids. Trimming took 3 bases from V and 6 from J, leaving 8 bases between them.

The CDR3 protein is CARYREATYNEQFF. The DNA for the CDR3 is TGCGCCAGATACAGGGAGGCAACTTACAATGAGCAGTTCTTC. The V call is TRBV5-1, the J call TRBJ2-1; D is tentatively TRBD1 or TRBD2 (6 bases each). CDR3 length: 14 amino acids. The V gene's germline CDR1 is SGHRS and CDR2 YFSETQ. V lost 8 bases to trimming and J lost 4 bases, with 16 bases between them. The full variable domain, rest sourced from reference TRBV5-1 and TRBJ2-1, is KAGVTQTPRYLIKTRGQQVTLSCSPISGHRSVSWYQQTPGQGLQFLFEYFSETQRNKGNFPGRFSGRQFSNSRSEMNVSTLELGDSALYLCARYREATYNEQFFGPGTRLTVL.

The rearrangement uses TRBV28 and TRBJ1-1, with TRBD1 as a possible D gene (6 bases). Trimming took 3 bases from V and 4 from J, leaving 15 bases between them. The germline V gene encodes CDR1 MDHEN and CDR2 SYDVKM. The CDR3 has 15 residues. CDR3 residues: CASSFLVRGGTEAFF. The CDR3 DNA is TGTGCCAGCAGTTTTTTGGTGAGGGGGGGCACTGAAGCTTTCTTT.

This chain uses TRBV6-4 with TRBJ2-1; the D gene is possibly TRBD2 (7 bases). Per germline, CDR1 MRHNA and CDR2 SNTAGT. CDR3 length: 12 amino acids. The V end was cut by 0 bases, the J end by 15 bases, with 12 bases between. The CDR3 loop is CASSDSGGRRFF. As DNA, the CDR3 is TGTGCCAGCAGTGACTCCGGGGGGCGCAGGTTCTTC.

The chain combines TRBV28 with TRBJ2-7; D might be TRBD1 (6 bases). Germline V gene lookup returns CDR1 MDHEN and CDR2 SYDVKM. The CDR3 contains 15 residues. V shed 6 bases and J shed 6 bases, with 21 bases lying between them. The CDR3 here is CASSPQGERPFEQYF. DNA of the CDR3: TGTGCCAGCAGCCCACAGGGTGAGAGGCCCTTCGAGCAGTACTTC.

On this clone: The identical CDR3 is also encoded by other nucleotide sequences in the sample. The chain has TRBV7-9 and TRBJ2-7; D remains ambiguous. This CDR3 is built from 11 residues. From germline, CDR1 is SEHNR and CDR2 FQNEAQ (reference sequence). V was pared by 1 base and J by 6 bases, with 4 bases between. The CDR3: CASSLVGEQYF. CDR3 DNA sequence: TGTGCCAGCAGCTTAGTTGGCGAGCAGTACTTC.

This chain uses TRBV7-6 with TRBJ2-2; D is perhaps TRBD1 (5 bases). The CDR3 is made up of 15 amino acids. CDR1 SGHVS and CDR2 FNYEAQ come from the germline V gene. The V and J ends lost 5 bases and 6 bases respectively, with 16 bases between them. The CDR3 sequence: CASSPLGALSGELFF. The CDR3 DNA reads as TGTGCCAGCAGCCCCCTAGGGGCCCTTTCCGGGGAGCTGTTTTTT.

This rearrangement joins TRBV13 to TRBJ2-7; 8 nucleotides match TRBD2. J was trimmed by 2 bases and V by 3 bases; bases with no gene match: 3. The CDR3 is 14 amino acids. Germline CDR1 PRHDT, CDR2 FYEKMQ (reference sequence). Here the CDR3 reads CASSFSGSTYEQYF. The DNA for the CDR3 is TGTGCCAGCAGCTTCAGCGGGAGTACCTACGAGCAGTACTTC.